Only a few counts were recorded for the clone carrying this TCR beta chain. Positive CCR7 selection of CD45RO-negative cells yielded the naive CD8 cells, and terminally differentiated effector memory CD45RA+ cells were excluded. The test was conducted at deep level. Sequencing was performed with immunoSEQ multiplex PCR; in TCRdb, only in-frame clones are kept and a portion is missing. The sample lists about 2.1 million clones; 93% were seen once. These data are taken from a study of shared clonotypes between healthy human individuals. The sample was naive CD8+ T cells from PBMCs. This clonotype originated in a man younger than 35 in good health. Some clones in this sample may be carry-over from other donors' samples.

The CDR3 DNA follows: TGCGCCAGCAGCTTAGACAGGGTCGACGGCTACACCTTC. This gives the protein CASSLDRVDGYTF. The chain uses TRBV5-1 and TRBJ1-2, with 7 positions matching TRBD1. Germline CDR1 SGHRS, CDR2 YFSETQ. The CDR3 totals 13 residues. J was trimmed by 8 bases and V by 2 bases; bases with no gene match: 6.